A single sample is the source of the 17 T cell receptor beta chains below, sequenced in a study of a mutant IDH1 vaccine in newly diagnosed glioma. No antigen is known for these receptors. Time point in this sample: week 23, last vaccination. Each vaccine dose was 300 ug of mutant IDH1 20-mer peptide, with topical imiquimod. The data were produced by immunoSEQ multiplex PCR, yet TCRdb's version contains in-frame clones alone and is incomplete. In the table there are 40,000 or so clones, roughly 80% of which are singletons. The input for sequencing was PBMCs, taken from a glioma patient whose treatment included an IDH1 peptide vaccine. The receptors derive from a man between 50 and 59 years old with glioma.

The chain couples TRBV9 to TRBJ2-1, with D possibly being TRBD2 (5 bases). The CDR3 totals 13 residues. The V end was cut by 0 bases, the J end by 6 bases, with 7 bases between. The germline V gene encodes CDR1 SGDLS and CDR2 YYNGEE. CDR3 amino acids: CASSVGSGNEQFF. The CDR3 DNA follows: TGTGCCAGCAGCGTAGGCAGCGGCAATGAGCAGTTCTTC.

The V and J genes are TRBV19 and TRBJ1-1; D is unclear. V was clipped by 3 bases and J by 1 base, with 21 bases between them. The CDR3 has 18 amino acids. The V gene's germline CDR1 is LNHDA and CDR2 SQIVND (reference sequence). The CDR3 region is CASSIVPLFENSNTEAFF. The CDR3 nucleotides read TGTGCCAGTAGTATTGTACCCCTCTTTGAGAATTCGAACACTGAAGCTTTCTTT.

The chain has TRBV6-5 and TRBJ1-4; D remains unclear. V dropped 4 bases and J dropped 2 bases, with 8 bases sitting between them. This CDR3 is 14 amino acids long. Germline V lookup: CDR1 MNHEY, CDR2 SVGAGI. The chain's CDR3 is CASSSDRTNEKLFF. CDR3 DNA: TGTGCCAGCAGTTCGGATCGCACTAATGAAAAACTGTTTTTT.

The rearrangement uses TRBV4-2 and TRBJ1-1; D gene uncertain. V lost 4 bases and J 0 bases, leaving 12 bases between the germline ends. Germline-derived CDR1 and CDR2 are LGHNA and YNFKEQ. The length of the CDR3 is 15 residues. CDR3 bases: TGTGCCAGCAGCCCCCTCTCTACAGTGAACACTGAAGCTTTCTTT. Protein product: CASSPLSTVNTEAFF.

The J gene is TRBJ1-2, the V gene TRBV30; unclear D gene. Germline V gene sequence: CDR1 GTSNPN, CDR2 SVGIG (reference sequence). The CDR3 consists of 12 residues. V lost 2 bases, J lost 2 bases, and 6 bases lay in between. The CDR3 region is CAWSPQNYGYTF. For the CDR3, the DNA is TGTGCCTGGAGTCCCCAAAACTATGGCTACACCTTC.

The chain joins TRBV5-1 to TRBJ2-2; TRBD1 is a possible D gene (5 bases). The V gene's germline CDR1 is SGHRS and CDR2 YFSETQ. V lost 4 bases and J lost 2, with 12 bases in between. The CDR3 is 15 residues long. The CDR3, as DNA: TGCGCCAGCAGCCTCGACAGCGTCAACACCGGGGAGCTGTTTTTT. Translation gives CASSLDSVNTGELFF.

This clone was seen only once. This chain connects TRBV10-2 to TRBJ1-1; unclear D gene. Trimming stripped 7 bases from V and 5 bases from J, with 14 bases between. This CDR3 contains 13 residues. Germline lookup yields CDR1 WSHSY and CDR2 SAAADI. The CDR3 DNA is TGCGCCAGCATGAATACTAGGGTTACTGAAGCTTTCTTT. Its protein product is CASMNTRVTEAFF.

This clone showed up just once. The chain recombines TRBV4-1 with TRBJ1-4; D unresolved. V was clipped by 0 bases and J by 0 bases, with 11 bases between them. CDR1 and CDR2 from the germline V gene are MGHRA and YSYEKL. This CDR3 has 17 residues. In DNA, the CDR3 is TGCGCCAGCAGCCAAGAGGCAGCTACTACAACTAATGAAAAACTGTTTTTT. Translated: CASSQEAATTTNEKLFF.

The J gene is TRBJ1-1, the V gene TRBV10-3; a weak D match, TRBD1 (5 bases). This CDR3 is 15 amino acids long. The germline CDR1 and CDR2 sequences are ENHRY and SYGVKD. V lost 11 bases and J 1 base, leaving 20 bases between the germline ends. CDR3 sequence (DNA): TGTGCCGGACGGGCAGGGATGAACCAGAACACTGAAGCTTTCTTT. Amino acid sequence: CAGRAGMNQNTEAFF.

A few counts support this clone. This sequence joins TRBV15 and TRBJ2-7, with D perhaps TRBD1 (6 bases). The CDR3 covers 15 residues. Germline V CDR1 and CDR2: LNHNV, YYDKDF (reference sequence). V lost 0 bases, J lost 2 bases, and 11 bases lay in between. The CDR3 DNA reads TGTGCCACCAGCAGAGATTACGGACAGACCTACGAGCAGTACTTC. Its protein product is CATSRDYGQTYEQYF.

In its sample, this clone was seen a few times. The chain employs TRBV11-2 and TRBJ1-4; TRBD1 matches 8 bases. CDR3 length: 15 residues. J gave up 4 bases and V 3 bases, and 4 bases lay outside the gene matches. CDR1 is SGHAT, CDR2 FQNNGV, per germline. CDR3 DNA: TGTGCCAGCAGCTTCGGGACAGGAATTAATGAAAAACTGTTTTTT. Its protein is CASSFGTGINEKLFF.

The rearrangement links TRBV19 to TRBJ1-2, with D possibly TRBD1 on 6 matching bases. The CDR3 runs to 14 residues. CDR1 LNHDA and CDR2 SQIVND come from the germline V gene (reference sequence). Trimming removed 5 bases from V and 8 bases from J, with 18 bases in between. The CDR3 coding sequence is TGTGCCAGTAGTTCTCTGTCAGGGGTAAGCGGCTACACCTTC. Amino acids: CASSSLSGVSGYTF.

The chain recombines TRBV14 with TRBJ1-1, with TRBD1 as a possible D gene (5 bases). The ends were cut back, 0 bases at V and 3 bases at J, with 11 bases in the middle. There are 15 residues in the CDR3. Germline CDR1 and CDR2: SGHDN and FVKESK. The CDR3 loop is CASSQENRGDTEAFF. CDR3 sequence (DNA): TGTGCCAGCAGCCAAGAGAATAGAGGGGACACTGAAGCTTTCTTT.

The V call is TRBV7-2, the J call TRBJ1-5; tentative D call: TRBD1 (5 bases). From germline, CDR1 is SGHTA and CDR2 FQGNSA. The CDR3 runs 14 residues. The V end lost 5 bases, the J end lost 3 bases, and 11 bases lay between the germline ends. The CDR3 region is CASSPGWDNQPQHF. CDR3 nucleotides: TGTGCCAGCAGCCCAGGGTGGGACAATCAGCCCCAGCATTTT.

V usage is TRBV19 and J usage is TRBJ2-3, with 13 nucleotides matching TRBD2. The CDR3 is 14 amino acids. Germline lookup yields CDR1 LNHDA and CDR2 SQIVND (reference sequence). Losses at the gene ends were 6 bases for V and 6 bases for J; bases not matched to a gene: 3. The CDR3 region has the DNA TGTGCCAGTAGAACTAGCGGGGGGGCGGATACGCAGTATTTT. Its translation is CASRTSGGADTQYF.

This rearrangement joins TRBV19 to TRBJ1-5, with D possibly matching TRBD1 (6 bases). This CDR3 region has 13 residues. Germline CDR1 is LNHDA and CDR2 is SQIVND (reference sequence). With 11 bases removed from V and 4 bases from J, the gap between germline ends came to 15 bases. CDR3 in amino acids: CASSWGRNQPQHF. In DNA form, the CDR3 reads TGTGCCTCCTCTTGGGGGCGTAATCAGCCCCAGCATTTT.

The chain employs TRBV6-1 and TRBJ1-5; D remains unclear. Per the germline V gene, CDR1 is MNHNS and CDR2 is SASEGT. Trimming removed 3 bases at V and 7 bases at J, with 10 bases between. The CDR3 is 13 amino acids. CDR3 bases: TGTGCCAGCAGTGACATGGTGAACCAGCCCCAGCATTTT. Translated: CASSDMVNQPQHF.